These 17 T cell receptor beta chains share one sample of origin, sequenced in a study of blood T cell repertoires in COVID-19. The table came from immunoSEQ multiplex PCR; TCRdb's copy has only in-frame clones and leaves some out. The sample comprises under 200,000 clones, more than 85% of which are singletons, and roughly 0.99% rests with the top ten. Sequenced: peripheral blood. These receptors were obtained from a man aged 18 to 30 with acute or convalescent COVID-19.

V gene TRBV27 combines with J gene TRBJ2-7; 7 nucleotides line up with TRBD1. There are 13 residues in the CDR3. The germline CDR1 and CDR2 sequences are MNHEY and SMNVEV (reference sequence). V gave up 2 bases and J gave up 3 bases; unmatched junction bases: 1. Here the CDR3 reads CASSLGTDYEQYF. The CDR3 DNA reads TGTGCCAGCAGTTTAGGGACAGACTACGAGCAGTACTTC.

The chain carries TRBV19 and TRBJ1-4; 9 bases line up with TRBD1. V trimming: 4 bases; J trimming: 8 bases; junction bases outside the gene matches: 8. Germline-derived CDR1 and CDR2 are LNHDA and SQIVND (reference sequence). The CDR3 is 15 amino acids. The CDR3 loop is CASSKQGARGEKLFF. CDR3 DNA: TGTGCCAGTAGTAAACAGGGGGCGCGAGGGGAAAAACTGTTTTTT.

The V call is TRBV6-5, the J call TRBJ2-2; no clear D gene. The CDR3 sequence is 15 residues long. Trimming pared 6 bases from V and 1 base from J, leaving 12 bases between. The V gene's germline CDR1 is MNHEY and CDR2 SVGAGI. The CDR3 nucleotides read TGTGCCAGCAGAACAGATCCGCGGAACACCGGGGAGCTGTTTTTT. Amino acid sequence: CASRTDPRNTGELFF.

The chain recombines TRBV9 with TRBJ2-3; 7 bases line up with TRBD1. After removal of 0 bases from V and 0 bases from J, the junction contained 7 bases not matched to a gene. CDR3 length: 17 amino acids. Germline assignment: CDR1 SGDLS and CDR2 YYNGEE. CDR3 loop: CASSVAQGGGSTDTQYF. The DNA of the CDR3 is TGTGCCAGCAGCGTAGCTCAAGGGGGCGGGAGCACAGATACGCAGTATTTT.

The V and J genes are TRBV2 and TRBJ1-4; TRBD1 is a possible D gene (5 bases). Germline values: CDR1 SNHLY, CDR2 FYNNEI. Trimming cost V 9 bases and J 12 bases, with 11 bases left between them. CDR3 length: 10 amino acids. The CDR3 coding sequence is TGTGCCAGTCAGGGACTTCAACTGTTTTTT. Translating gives CASQGLQLFF.

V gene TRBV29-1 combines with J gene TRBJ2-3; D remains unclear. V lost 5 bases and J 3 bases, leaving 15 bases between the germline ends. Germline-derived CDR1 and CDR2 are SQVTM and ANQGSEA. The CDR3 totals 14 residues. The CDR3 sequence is CSVCRVSDTDTQYF. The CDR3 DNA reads TGCAGCGTTTGTCGGGTCTCAGATACAGATACGCAGTATTTT.

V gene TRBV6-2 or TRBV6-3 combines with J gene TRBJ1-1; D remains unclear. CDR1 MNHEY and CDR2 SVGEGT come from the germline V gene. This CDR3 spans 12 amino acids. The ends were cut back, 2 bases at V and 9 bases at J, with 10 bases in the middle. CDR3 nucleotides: TGTGCCAGCAGTTACGGTCTGAGGAAAGCTTTCTTT. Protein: CASSYGLRKAFF.

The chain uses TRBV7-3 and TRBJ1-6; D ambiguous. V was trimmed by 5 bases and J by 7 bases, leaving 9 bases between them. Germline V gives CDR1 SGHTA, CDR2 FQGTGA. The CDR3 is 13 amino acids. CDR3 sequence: CASSPDGNSPLHF. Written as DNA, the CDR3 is TGTGCCAGCAGCCCAGACGGGAATTCACCCCTCCACTTT.

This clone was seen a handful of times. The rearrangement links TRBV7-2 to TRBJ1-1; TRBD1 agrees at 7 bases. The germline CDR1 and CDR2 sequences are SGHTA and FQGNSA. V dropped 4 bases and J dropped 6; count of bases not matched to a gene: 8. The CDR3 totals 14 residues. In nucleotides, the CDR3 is TGTGCCAGCAGCTCCAGATACAGGGGTTCTGAAGCTTTCTTT. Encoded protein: CASSSRYRGSEAFF.

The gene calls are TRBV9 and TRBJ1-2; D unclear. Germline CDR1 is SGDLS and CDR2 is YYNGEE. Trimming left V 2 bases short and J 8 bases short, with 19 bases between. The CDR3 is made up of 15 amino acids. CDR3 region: CASSVHVDISKGYTF. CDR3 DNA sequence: TGTGCCAGCAGCGTCCATGTCGACATCTCTAAAGGCTACACCTTC.

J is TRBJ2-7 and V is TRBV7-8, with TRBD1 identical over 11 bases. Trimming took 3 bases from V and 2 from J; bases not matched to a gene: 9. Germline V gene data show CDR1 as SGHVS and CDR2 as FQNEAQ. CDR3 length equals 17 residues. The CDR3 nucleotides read TGTGCCAGCAGCTTGGGGACAGGGGGATTAGATCCCTACGAGCAGTACTTC. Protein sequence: CASSLGTGGLDPYEQYF. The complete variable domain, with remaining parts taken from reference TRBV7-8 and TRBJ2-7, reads GAGVSQSPRYKVAKRGQDVALRCDPISGHVSLFWYQQALGQGPEFLTYFQNEAQLDKSGLPSDRFFAERPEGSVSTLKIQRTQQEDSAVYLCASSLGTGGLDPYEQYFGPGTRLTVT.

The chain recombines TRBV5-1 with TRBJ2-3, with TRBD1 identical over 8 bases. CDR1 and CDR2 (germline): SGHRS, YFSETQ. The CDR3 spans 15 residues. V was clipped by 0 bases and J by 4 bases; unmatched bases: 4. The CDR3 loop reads CASSLAVTGADTQYF. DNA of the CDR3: TGCGCCAGCAGCTTGGCAGTGACAGGGGCAGATACGCAGTATTTT.

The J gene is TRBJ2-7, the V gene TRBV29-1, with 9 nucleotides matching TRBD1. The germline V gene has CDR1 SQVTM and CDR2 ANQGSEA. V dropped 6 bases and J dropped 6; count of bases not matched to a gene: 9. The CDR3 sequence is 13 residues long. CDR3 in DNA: TGCAGCGTGAGGGGGACAGGGATGGGCGAGCAGTACTTC. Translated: CSVRGTGMGEQYF.

The CDR3 loop is CAWRLQGARTEAFF. The CDR3 DNA sequence: TGTGCCTGGAGATTACAGGGGGCGCGAACTGAAGCTTTCTTT. The chain employs TRBV30 and TRBJ1-1, with 9 nucleotides matching TRBD1. The germline V gene encodes CDR1 GTSNPN and CDR2 SVGIG (reference sequence). After removal of 3 bases from V and 5 bases from J, the junction contained 7 bases not matched to a gene. The CDR3 is made up of 14 amino acids. Using reference TRBV30 and TRBJ1-1 for the parts outside the CDR3, the full variable domain is SQTIHQWPATLVQPVGSPLSLECTVEGTSNPNLYWYRQAAGRGLQLLFYSVGIGQISSEVPQNLSASRPQDRQFILSSKKLLLSDSGFYLCAWRLQGARTEAFFGQGTRLTVV.

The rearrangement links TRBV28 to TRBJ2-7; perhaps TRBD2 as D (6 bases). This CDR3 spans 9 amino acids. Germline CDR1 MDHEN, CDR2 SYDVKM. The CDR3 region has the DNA TGTGCGCGGGGCTACGAGCAGTACGTC. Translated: CARGYEQYV.

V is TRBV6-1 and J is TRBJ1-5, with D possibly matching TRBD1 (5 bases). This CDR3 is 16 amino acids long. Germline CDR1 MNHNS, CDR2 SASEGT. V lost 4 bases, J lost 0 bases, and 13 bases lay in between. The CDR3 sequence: CASSVTTGVSNQPQHF. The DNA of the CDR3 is TGTGCCAGCAGTGTAACAACAGGCGTTAGCAATCAGCCCCAGCATTTT.

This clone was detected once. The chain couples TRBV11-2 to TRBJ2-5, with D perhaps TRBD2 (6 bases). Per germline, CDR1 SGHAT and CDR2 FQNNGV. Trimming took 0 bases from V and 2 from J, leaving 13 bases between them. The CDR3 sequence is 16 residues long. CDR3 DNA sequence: TGTGCCAGCAGCTTAGACGACGGGGGAAAACAAGAGACCCAGTACTTC. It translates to CASSLDDGGKQETQYF.